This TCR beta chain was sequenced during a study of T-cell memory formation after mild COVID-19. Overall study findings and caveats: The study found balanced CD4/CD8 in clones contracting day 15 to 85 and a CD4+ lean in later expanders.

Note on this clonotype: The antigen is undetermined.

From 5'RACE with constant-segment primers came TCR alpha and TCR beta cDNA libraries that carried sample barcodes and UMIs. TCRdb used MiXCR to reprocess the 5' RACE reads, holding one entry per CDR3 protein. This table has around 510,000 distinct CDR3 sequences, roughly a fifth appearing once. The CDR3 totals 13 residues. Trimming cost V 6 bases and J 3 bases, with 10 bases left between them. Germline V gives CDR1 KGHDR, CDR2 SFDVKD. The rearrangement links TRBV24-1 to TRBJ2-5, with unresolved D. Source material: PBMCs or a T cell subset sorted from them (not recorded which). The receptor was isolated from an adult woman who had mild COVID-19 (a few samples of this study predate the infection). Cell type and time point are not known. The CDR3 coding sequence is TGTGCCACCAGTCGGAAATGGGAAGAGACCCAGTACTTC. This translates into CATSRKWEETQYF.